This T cell receptor beta chain stems from a study of T cells in Graves' hyperthyroidism and ophthalmopathy. Researchers defined stable Graves' hyperthyroidism as no ophthalmopathy progression within 18 months. PBMCs were sourced from roughly 9.7 ml fresh peripheral blood. The CDR3 is made up of 14 amino acids. Trimming pared 8 bases from V and 0 bases from J, leaving 14 bases between. Germline V gene sequence: CDR1 MNHNS, CDR2 SASEGT. Amplified TCR beta CDR3 regions derived from RNA transcripts. TCR CDR3 regions were first amplified by RT-PCR with HTBI primers. TCRdb reanalysed the multiplex PCR reads using MiXCR and keeps one entry per CDR3 protein. The sample lists over 450,000 distinct CDR3 sequences; around 14% were seen once. This clonotype was counted between two and nine times.

Specimen: blood. The rearrangement uses TRBV6-1 and TRBJ2-7, with D unresolved. This receptor was obtained from a woman between 18 and 29 years old with Graves' hyperthyroidism. The CDR3 reads CASSPGLDSYEQYV. The CDR3, as DNA: TGTGCCAGCTCCCCCGGGCTAGACTCCTACGAGCAGTACGTC.